The source of this TCR beta chain is a study of technical replicates of blood from several donors. The ends were cut back, 0 bases at V and 1 base at J, with 8 bases in the middle. This CDR3 comprises 15 residues. CDR1 SGHRS and CDR2 YFSETQ come from the germline V gene. There are a few counts of this clone. The table came from immunoSEQ multiplex PCR; TCRdb's copy has only in-frame clones and leaves some out. The table shows 95,000 or so clones, with roughly 95% occurring only once. V is TRBV5-1 and J is TRBJ1-5, with TRBD1 as a possible D gene (5 bases). Specimen: T cells isolated from PBMCs. The TCR sequence derives from a human donor in good health. This CDR3 reads CASSLVAGSNQPQHF. The CDR3 nucleotides read TGCGCCAGCAGCTTGGTTGCAGGGAGCAATCAGCCCCAGCATTTT.